The T cell receptor beta chain described here comes from a study of cytomegalovirus exposure and HLA in healthy donors. PCR primers comprised 60 Vbeta and 13 Jbeta primers. The assay was immunoSEQ multiplex PCR, and TCRdb's table has in-frame clones only and misses some. The sample consists of approximately 140,000 clones, 73% of them appearing once. CDR3 length: 14 amino acids. The V gene lost 7 bases and the J gene lost 8 bases, with 20 bases spanning the gap. Per the germline V gene, CDR1 is SNHLY and CDR2 is FYNNEI. The donors (healthy individuals) were bone marrow donors. Sequenced input: PBMCs. The chain joins TRBV2 to TRBJ1-2, with D tentatively TRBD1 (5 bases). The clonotype originates from a woman aged 40 to 50 in good health and CMV-seronegative. The CDR3 region has the DNA TGTGCCAGCAAGCCAATCGGGGGTATGGGGGGCTACACCTTC. Its translation: CASKPIGGMGGYTF. The variable domain in full, with the rest retrieved from reference TRBV2 and TRBJ1-2, is EPEVTQTPSHQVTQMGQEVILRCVPISNHLYFYWYRQILGQKVEFLVSFYNNEISEKSEIFDDQFSVERPDGSNFTLKIRSTKLEDSAMYFCASKPIGGMGGYTFGSGTRLTVV.